These 3 T cell receptor beta chains were all obtained from the same sample, sequenced in a study of blood T cell repertoires in COVID-19. Clones were sequenced by immunoSEQ multiplex PCR, and TCRdb holds only the in-frame ones, with some missing. The sample holds some 220,000 clones, around four fifths seen once. The specimen sequenced was peripheral blood. These receptors originate from a woman aged 60 to 75 with active or convalescent COVID-19.

The V gene is TRBV6-1, the J gene TRBJ2-5, with 7 nucleotides matching TRBD2. CDR1 is MNHNS, CDR2 SASEGT, per germline. After removal of 1 base from V and 4 bases from J, the junction contained 3 bases not matched to a gene. The CDR3 contains 14 residues. The CDR3 spells CASSEGGGRETQYF. The CDR3, as DNA: TGTGCCAGCAGTGAAGGGGGAGGGAGAGAGACCCAGTACTTC.

The rearrangement links TRBV5-4 to TRBJ2-7, with 12 nucleotides matching TRBD2. This CDR3 is 15 amino acids long. V lost 4 bases to trimming and J lost 2 bases; unmatched junction nucleotides: 4. Per the germline V gene, CDR1 is SGHNT and CDR2 is YYREEE (reference sequence). The CDR3: CASSLRTSGTYEQYF. In DNA form, the CDR3 reads TGTGCCAGCAGCCTGCGGACTAGCGGGACCTACGAGCAGTACTTC.

V gene TRBV5-1 combines with J gene TRBJ1-2, with a weak D call TRBD1 (6 bases). Germline V gene lookup returns CDR1 SGHRS and CDR2 YFSETQ. This CDR3 contains 14 residues. Trimming stripped 2 bases from V and 7 bases from J, with 15 bases between. The CDR3 loop is CASSLGPGAGGYTF. The CDR3 coding sequence is TGCGCCAGCAGCTTAGGTCCAGGGGCCGGTGGCTACACCTTC.